Shown below are 7 T cell receptor beta chains from a single sample sequenced in a study of identical twins. TCRdb recomputed calls from the 5' RACE reads with MiXCR, one row per CDR3 protein. The sample holds 200,000 to 250,000 distinct CDR3 sequences, roughly 7.5% seen once. Another study also made use of these data, one on yellow fever vaccine responses in identical twins.

Sequencing was carried out using memory (CD45RO+) T cells sorted from blood. These receptors all stem from a woman under 30 in good health.

This clonotype appeared a few times. The rearrangement uses TRBV28 and TRBJ2-2; no clear D gene. The CDR3 is 12 amino acids. Germline loops: CDR1 MDHEN, CDR2 SYDVKM. Trimming left V 5 bases short and J 5 bases short, with 6 bases between. CDR3 DNA: TGTGCCAGCAGTCCTCGTACCGGGGAGCTGTTTTTT. Protein sequence: CASSPRTGELFF.

This clonotype has ten or more counts. The chain employs TRBV2 and TRBJ2-7; no clear D gene. Germline V gives CDR1 SNHLY, CDR2 FYNNEI. V lost 7 bases, J lost 3 bases, and 10 bases lay in between. The CDR3 loop spans 12 amino acids. The CDR3 loop is CASIGAHYEQYF. CDR3 DNA: TGTGCCAGCATCGGTGCCCACTACGAGCAGTACTTC.

In this sample, this clonotype turned up once. V is TRBV7-9 and J is TRBJ2-7; maybe TRBD1 (6 bases). V was clipped by 5 bases and J by 4 bases, with 15 bases between them. The germline gives CDR1 SEHNR, CDR2 FQNEAQ (reference sequence). The CDR3 is 14 amino acids. The CDR3 region has the DNA TGTGCCAGCAGCCGGGACATAGCAGCGTACGAGCAGTACTTC. Protein: CASSRDIAAYEQYF.

V gene TRBV3-1 combines with J gene TRBJ2-7; unclear D gene. The V gene lost 2 bases and the J gene lost 6 bases, with 11 bases spanning the gap. Germline CDR1 reads LGHDT; CDR2 reads YNNKEL (reference sequence). The CDR3 is 13 amino acids. The CDR3 DNA is TGTGCCAGCAGCCAACTCCAGGTGGGCGAGCAGTACTTC. Its translation is CASSQLQVGEQYF.

In this sample, this clonotype turned up a few times. This chain uses TRBV7-2 with TRBJ1-1; D gene uncertain. Germline CDR1 and CDR2: SGHTA and FQGNSA. This CDR3 contains 14 residues. V was trimmed by 2 bases and J by 4 bases, leaving 11 bases between them. The CDR3 region is CASSLQGLTTEAFF. The CDR3 DNA sequence: TGTGCCAGCAGCTTACAAGGTCTGACCACTGAAGCTTTCTTT.

In its sample, this clonotype was seen a few times. This chain uses TRBV3-1 with TRBJ1-4; perhaps TRBD1 as D (6 bases). The germline gives CDR1 LGHDT, CDR2 YNNKEL (reference sequence). V was cut by 0 bases and J by 7 bases, with 9 bases left in between. The CDR3 has 14 amino acids. The CDR3 nucleotides read TGTGCCAGCAGCCAAGAAGGGGGTGGTGAAAAACTGTTTTTT. This codes for CASSQEGGGEKLFF.

This chain links TRBV28 with TRBJ1-5, with a tentative D call TRBD1 (5 bases). Trimming removed 5 bases from V and 6 bases from J, with 14 bases in between. The CDR3 is 14 amino acids. CDR1 and CDR2 (germline): MDHEN, SYDVKM. CDR3 sequence: CASSPPSGLQPQHF. The CDR3 DNA follows: TGTGCCAGCAGTCCTCCCTCGGGGCTTCAGCCCCAGCATTTT.